These T cell receptor beta chains were read from a single sample in a study of blood T cell repertoires in COVID-19. Generated by immunoSEQ multiplex PCR, the TCRdb table keeps only in-frame clones and is missing some. The sample has over 200,000 clones, less than 90% seen once. Sequencing was performed on PBMCs or T cells enriched from blood (not recorded which). The receptors come from a woman aged 45-65 years in a cohort exposed to, infected with or recovered from COVID-19 (not recorded which). CDR3s include the opening cysteine and the closing phenylalanine or tryptophan. The D gene is left open where the match is weak. Some rows mark clone size as missing; the rest say once, few, many or name a class of expanded clone.

d_gene: -
abundance: -
j_gene: TRBJ2-5
v_gene: TRBV4-3
CDR3aa: CASSQGAGATGETQYF
CDR3nt: TGCGCCAGCAGCCAAGGCGCGGGGGCTACTGGGGAGACCCAGTACTTC

d_gene: TRBD1
abundance: -
j_gene: TRBJ1-1
v_gene: TRBV27
CDR3aa: CASGTGSHTEAFF
CDR3nt: TGTGCCAGCGGGACAGGGTCACACACTGAAGCTTTCTTT

d_gene: -
abundance: -
j_gene: TRBJ2-3
v_gene: TRBV5-4
CDR3aa: CASSPNTDRFTDTQYF
CDR3nt: TGTGCCAGCAGCCCGAACACCGACAGGTTCACAGATACGCAGTATTTT

d_gene: -
abundance: -
j_gene: TRBJ1-2
v_gene: TRBV6-4
CDR3aa: CASRPQGGYGYTF
CDR3nt: TGTGCCAGCAGACCCCAAGGGGGCTATGGCTACACCTTC

d_gene: -
abundance: -
j_gene: TRBJ2-3
v_gene: TRBV5-1
CDR3aa: CASSIYLDTQYF
CDR3nt: TGCGCCAGCAGCATCTACCTGGATACGCAGTATTTT

d_gene: -
abundance: -
j_gene: TRBJ2-2
v_gene: TRBV9
CDR3aa: CASNLVTGELFF
CDR3nt: TGTGCCAGCAACCTAGTCACCGGGGAGCTGTTTTTT

d_gene: -
abundance: -
j_gene: TRBJ1-1
v_gene: TRBV5-1
CDR3aa: CASSLQTNTEAFF
CDR3nt: TGCGCCAGCAGCTTACAGACAAACACTGAAGCTTTCTTT

d_gene: TRBD2
abundance: -
j_gene: TRBJ2-1
v_gene: TRBV28
CDR3aa: CAISDRFLAGSYNEQFF
CDR3nt: TGTGCCATTTCGGACCGCTTTCTAGCGGGATCCTACAATGAGCAGTTCTTC

d_gene: -
abundance: -
j_gene: TRBJ1-5
v_gene: TRBV1
CDR3aa: CTSSQDLDREEVPQHF
CDR3nt: TGCACCAGCAGCCAAGATTTGGACAGGGAGGAGGTGCCCCAGCATTTT

d_gene: TRBD1
abundance: -
j_gene: TRBJ2-5
v_gene: TRBV6-2/TRBV6-3
CDR3aa: CASSRQGMGETQYF
CDR3nt: TGTGCCAGCAGTCGACAGGGGATGGGGGAGACCCAGTACTTC

d_gene: -
abundance: -
j_gene: TRBJ2-2
v_gene: TRBV6-5
CDR3aa: CASSYKYSNTGELFF
CDR3nt: TGTGCCAGCAGTTACAAATATTCGAACACCGGGGAGCTGTTTTTT

d_gene: TRBD2
abundance: -
j_gene: TRBJ2-3
v_gene: TRBV5-6
CDR3aa: CASSRGLAAGTDTQYF
CDR3nt: TGTGCCAGCAGCCGCGGACTAGCGGCGGGGACAGATACGCAGTATTTT

d_gene: -
abundance: -
j_gene: TRBJ2-1
v_gene: TRBV30
CDR3aa: CAWSVGGASPNEQFF
CDR3nt: TGTGCCTGGAGTGTAGGCGGGGCCTCCCCCAATGAGCAGTTCTTC

d_gene: -
abundance: once
j_gene: TRBJ2-3
v_gene: TRBV19
CDR3aa: CASSMGGRWDTQYF
CDR3nt: TGTGCCAGTAGTATGGGTGGCAGGTGGGATACGCAGTATTTT

d_gene: -
abundance: -
j_gene: TRBJ1-4
v_gene: TRBV5-5
CDR3aa: CASSLLPGVDEKLFF
CDR3nt: TGTGCCAGCAGCTTGCTCCCGGGAGTGGATGAAAAACTGTTTTTT

d_gene: -
abundance: -
j_gene: TRBJ1-3
v_gene: TRBV5-6
CDR3aa: CASSFMTANSGNTIYF
CDR3nt: TGTGCCAGCAGCTTTATGACAGCCAACTCTGGAAACACCATATATTTT

d_gene: -
abundance: -
j_gene: TRBJ1-2
v_gene: TRBV12-3/TRBV12-4
CDR3aa: CASSFYRSPITF
CDR3nt: TGTGCCAGCAGTTTCTACAGGTCTCCAATCACCTTC

d_gene: -
abundance: once
j_gene: TRBJ2-1
v_gene: TRBV6-6
CDR3aa: CASSSGQGLLAGVGNEQFF
CDR3nt: TGTGCCAGCAGCTCGGGACAGGGGTTACTAGCGGGGGTCGGTAATGAGCAGTTCTTC

d_gene: TRBD1
abundance: -
j_gene: TRBJ1-3
v_gene: TRBV6-4
CDR3aa: CANPAGDSSGNTIYF
CDR3nt: TGTGCCAACCCTGCTGGGGACAGCTCTGGAAACACCATATATTTT

d_gene: TRBD1
abundance: -
j_gene: TRBJ1-1
v_gene: TRBV3-1/TRBV3-2
CDR3aa: CASSTWTGNTEAFF
CDR3nt: TGTGCCAGCAGCACGTGGACAGGGAACACTGAAGCTTTCTTT

d_gene: -
abundance: -
j_gene: TRBJ1-2
v_gene: TRBV7-9
CDR3aa: CASSLWGARSYTF
CDR3nt: TGTGCCAGCAGCTTATGGGGAGCGAGGAGCTACACCTTC

d_gene: TRBD2
abundance: -
j_gene: TRBJ2-7
v_gene: TRBV11-2
CDR3aa: CASSLSGGVSYEQYF
CDR3nt: TGTGCCAGCAGCTTGAGCGGGGGGGTTTCCTACGAGCAGTACTTC

d_gene: -
abundance: -
j_gene: TRBJ2-3
v_gene: TRBV5-5
CDR3aa: CASSTADTQYF
CDR3nt: TGTGCCAGCAGCACGGCAGATACGCAGTATTTT

d_gene: -
abundance: -
j_gene: TRBJ2-4
v_gene: TRBV24-1
CDR3aa: CATSDEVNIQYF
CDR3nt: TGTGCCACCAGTGATGAGGTAAACATTCAGTACTTC

d_gene: TRBD1
abundance: once
j_gene: TRBJ2-6
v_gene: TRBV11-2
CDR3aa: CASSLRDRGPGANVLTF
CDR3nt: TGTGCCAGCAGCTTACGGGACAGGGGGCCTGGGGCCAACGTCCTGACTTTC

d_gene: -
abundance: -
j_gene: TRBJ1-1
v_gene: TRBV14
CDR3aa: CASSQGANTEAFF
CDR3nt: TGTGCCAGCAGTCAGGGCGCGAACACTGAAGCTTTCTTT

d_gene: -
abundance: -
j_gene: TRBJ2-7
v_gene: TRBV30
CDR3aa: CAWSGQTGTSLYEQYF
CDR3nt: TGTGCCTGGAGTGGTCAAACCGGGACAAGCCTATACGAGCAGTACTTC

d_gene: -
abundance: -
j_gene: TRBJ1-5
v_gene: TRBV7-9
CDR3aa: CASSRGEYQPQHF
CDR3nt: TGTGCCAGCAGCCGCGGGGAATATCAGCCCCAGCATTTT

d_gene: -
abundance: once
j_gene: TRBJ2-1
v_gene: TRBV15
CDR3aa: CATSRDRIRTSSYNEQFF
CDR3nt: TGTGCCACCAGCAGAGATCGGATCCGGACAAGCTCCTACAATGAGCAGTTCTTC

d_gene: TRBD2
abundance: -
j_gene: TRBJ2-5
v_gene: TRBV6-5
CDR3aa: CASRDSGGAETQYF
CDR3nt: TGTGCCAGCAGAGATAGCGGGGGGGCAGAGACCCAGTACTTC

d_gene: TRBD1
abundance: -
j_gene: TRBJ1-1
v_gene: TRBV12-3/TRBV12-4
CDR3aa: CASSLTGDTEAFF
CDR3nt: TGTGCCAGCAGTCTCACAGGGGACACTGAAGCTTTCTTT

d_gene: -
abundance: -
j_gene: TRBJ1-3
v_gene: TRBV6-5
CDR3aa: CASSRGGPGNTIYF
CDR3nt: TGTGCCAGCAGTAGGGGGGGGCCGGGAAACACCATATATTTT

d_gene: TRBD1
abundance: -
j_gene: TRBJ1-3
v_gene: TRBV7-9
CDR3aa: CASSPTGTVVRGGLLDF
CDR3nt: TGTGCCAGCAGCCCGACCGGGACAGTCGTTCGGGGAGGCCTTCTTGATTTT

d_gene: -
abundance: -
j_gene: TRBJ2-2
v_gene: TRBV9
CDR3aa: CASSGYREGTGELFF
CDR3nt: TGTGCCAGCAGCGGATACAGGGAGGGCACCGGGGAGCTGTTTTTT

d_gene: -
abundance: once
j_gene: TRBJ1-4
v_gene: TRBV29-1
CDR3aa: CSVGAVDEKLFF
CDR3nt: TGCAGCGTTGGGGCAGTGGATGAAAAACTGTTTTTT

d_gene: -
abundance: -
j_gene: TRBJ2-3
v_gene: TRBV11-3
CDR3aa: CASSQDSYTQYF
CDR3nt: TGTGCCAGCAGCCAAGACTCGTATACGCAGTATTTT

d_gene: TRBD1
abundance: -
j_gene: TRBJ2-7
v_gene: TRBV6-1
CDR3aa: CASSDRDRGFSYEQYF
CDR3nt: TGTGCCAGCAGTGATCGGGACAGGGGCTTTTCCTACGAGCAGTACTTC

d_gene: -
abundance: -
j_gene: TRBJ2-3
v_gene: TRBV19
CDR3aa: CASSISGLSTDTQYF
CDR3nt: TGTGCCAGTAGTATATCCGGGTTGAGCACAGATACGCAGTATTTT

d_gene: -
abundance: -
j_gene: TRBJ1-3
v_gene: TRBV29-1
CDR3aa: CSVERGRNTIYF
CDR3nt: TGCAGCGTTGAAAGGGGGAGAAACACCATATATTTT

d_gene: TRBD1
abundance: -
j_gene: TRBJ2-7
v_gene: TRBV5-1
CDR3aa: CASSLNDRGLYEQYF
CDR3nt: TGCGCCAGCAGCTTAAACGACAGGGGGCTTTACGAGCAGTACTTC

d_gene: -
abundance: once
j_gene: TRBJ1-6
v_gene: TRBV28
CDR3aa: CASRQGSGPPLHF
CDR3nt: TGTGCCAGCAGGCAGGGGAGCGGTCCACCCCTCCACTTT

d_gene: -
abundance: -
j_gene: TRBJ1-4
v_gene: TRBV9
CDR3aa: CASSQKARQEKLFF
CDR3nt: TGTGCCAGCAGCCAAAAAGCGAGACAGGAAAAACTGTTTTTT

d_gene: -
abundance: -
j_gene: TRBJ2-7
v_gene: TRBV7-9
CDR3aa: CASSETGLFGGYEQYF
CDR3nt: TGTGCCAGCAGCGAAACAGGGCTCTTCGGGGGGTACGAGCAGTACTTC

d_gene: -
abundance: -
j_gene: TRBJ1-2
v_gene: TRBV6-5
CDR3aa: CASSYSQGSYGYTF
CDR3nt: TGTGCCAGCAGTTACTCACAGGGAAGTTATGGCTACACCTTC

d_gene: TRBD2
abundance: once
j_gene: TRBJ2-3
v_gene: TRBV3-1/TRBV3-2
CDR3aa: CASSPYRGGTDTQYF
CDR3nt: TGTGCCAGCAGCCCCTATCGGGGGGGCACAGATACGCAGTATTTT

d_gene: TRBD1
abundance: -
j_gene: TRBJ1-5
v_gene: TRBV4-1
CDR3aa: CASSQAGQANQPQHF
CDR3nt: TGCGCCAGCAGCCAAGCTGGACAGGCCAATCAGCCCCAGCATTTT

d_gene: TRBD1
abundance: -
j_gene: TRBJ1-4
v_gene: TRBV6-5
CDR3aa: CASSLTGTGAEKLFF
CDR3nt: TGTGCCAGCAGTCTGACCGGGACAGGGGCTGAAAAACTGTTTTTT